A single sample gave rise to the 19 T cell receptor beta chains below, sequenced in a study of cytotoxic CD8 clonotypes in ibrutinib-treated CLL. Data came from immunoSEQ multiplex PCR; TCRdb stores just in-frame clones and leaves some out. Here the sample spans 110,000 to 150,000 clones, around 90% being singletons. The sample was PBMCs, taken after 12 months of ibrutinib treatment. The receptors come from a human donor with chronic lymphocytic leukemia.

V usage is TRBV5-1 and J usage is TRBJ1-2; TRBD1 matches 9 bases. Per the germline V gene, CDR1 is SGHRS and CDR2 is YFSETQ. The CDR3 consists of 15 residues. V lost 4 bases, J lost 2 bases, and 6 bases stayed unmatched. The CDR3 sequence is CASSGPGQGNYGYTF. In nucleotides, the CDR3 is TGCGCCAGCAGCGGACCGGGACAGGGAAACTATGGCTACACCTTC. Supplemented by reference TRBV5-1 and TRBJ1-2, the full variable domain reads KAGVTQTPRYLIKTRGQQVTLSCSPISGHRSVSWYQQTPGQGLQFLFEYFSETQRNKGNFPGRFSGRQFSNSRSEMNVSTLELGDSALYLCASSGPGQGNYGYTFGSGTRLTVV.

The genes are TRBV10-3 and TRBJ2-7; 7 nucleotides line up with TRBD2. The CDR3 runs 13 residues. Germline V lookup: CDR1 ENHRY, CDR2 SYGVKD. J lost 5 bases, V lost 6 bases, and 7 bases had no gene match. The CDR3 DNA reads TGTGCCATCAGGATAACGACTAGCAACGAGCAGTACTTC. The encoded protein is CAIRITTSNEQYF.

V gene TRBV11-2 combines with J gene TRBJ2-5, with D perhaps given as TRBD1 or TRBD2 (6 bases each). Germline CDR1 is SGHAT and CDR2 is FQNNGV. The CDR3 is 14 residues long. V lost 0 bases to trimming and J lost 2 bases, with 7 bases between them. In DNA form, the CDR3 reads TGTGCCAGCAGCTTAGAAGGGGGGCAAGAGACCCAGTACTTC. It is translated as CASSLEGGQETQYF.

Points on this clone: At one end the junction does not follow the germline gene, possibly because of a read error. J is TRBJ2-6 and V is TRBV2; 9 bases are shared with TRBD1. The CDR3 is 17 amino acids. The germline gives CDR1 SNHLY, CDR2 FYNNEI. The CDR3 nucleotides read TGTGCCAGCGGTGAGGGACAGGGTTCATCTGGGGCCAACGTCCTGACTTTC. Translating gives CASGEGQGSSGANVLTF.

The chain combines TRBV4-1 with TRBJ2-5; maybe TRBD2 (6 bases). Germline V gives CDR1 MGHRA, CDR2 YSYEKL. This CDR3 spans 15 amino acids. Trimming took off 4 bases at V and 5 bases at J, with 17 bases between the two ends. The CDR3 DNA reads TGCGCCAGCAGCCGAGAAAATGGGGGGAGGGAGACCCAGTACTTC. The encoded protein is CASSRENGGRETQYF.

The rearrangement uses TRBV4-3 and TRBJ2-3; D gene ambiguous. The CDR3 covers 14 residues. V lost 0 bases to trimming and J lost 1 base, with 5 bases between them. CDR1 is LGHNA and CDR2 is YSLEER in the germline V gene. In DNA form, the CDR3 reads TGCGCCAGCAGCCAAGACCATGGCACAGATACGCAGTATTTT. Its protein product is CASSQDHGTDTQYF.

The chain is built from TRBV5-1 and TRBJ2-7; TRBD2 is a possible D gene (6 bases). The germline V and J ends were trimmed by 4 bases and 2 bases, with 13 bases remaining between them. This CDR3 spans 14 amino acids. Per germline, CDR1 SGHRS and CDR2 YFSETQ. For the CDR3, the DNA is TGCGCCAGCAGCGTGGGTTGGGGGGCCTACGAGCAGTACTTC. Translated: CASSVGWGAYEQYF.

The V gene is TRBV11-2, the J gene TRBJ2-5; D is ambiguous. Trimming took off 3 bases at V and 2 bases at J, with 19 bases between the two ends. The V gene's germline CDR1 is SGHAT and CDR2 FQNNGV. The CDR3 is 17 amino acids. This CDR3 reads CASSLTGFRALQETQYF. CDR3 nucleotide sequence: TGTGCCAGCAGCTTGACCGGGTTTCGAGCGCTTCAAGAGACCCAGTACTTC.

This clone was found once. The V call is TRBV19, the J call TRBJ2-7; either TRBD1 or TRBD2 may fit D (5 bases each). The germline V gene encodes CDR1 LNHDA and CDR2 SQIVND (reference sequence). Between the trimmed V and J ends, which lost 11 bases and 0 bases, there was a span of 17 bases. CDR3 length: 14 amino acids. The CDR3 DNA follows: TGTGCCTCAAGACGAGGGGTGAGCTCCTACGAGCAGTACTTC. It yields the protein CASRRGVSSYEQYF.

In this sample, this clone turned up once. The V and J genes are TRBV5-1 and TRBJ1-1; TRBD1 agrees at 8 bases. After removal of 2 bases from V and 4 bases from J, the junction contained 13 bases not matched to a gene. CDR3 length: 17 amino acids. Germline V gene sequence: CDR1 SGHRS, CDR2 YFSETQ. CDR3 DNA: TGCGCCAGCAGCTTTGGGCGGGACAGGTGGGCCGGCACTGAAGCTTTCTTT. Its protein product is CASSFGRDRWAGTEAFF.

The rearrangement links TRBV30 to TRBJ2-6; TRBD2 is a possible D gene (5 bases). Trimming removed 5 bases at V and 4 bases at J, with 21 bases between. From germline, CDR1 is GTSNPN and CDR2 SVGIG (reference sequence). The CDR3 runs 17 residues. Written as DNA, the CDR3 is TGTGCCTGGGAGGGCCCTACGCGTGGGGTCGGGGCCAACGTCCTGACTTTC. Encoded protein: CAWEGPTRGVGANVLTF.

This clone appeared once. CDR3 sequence reads: CASSQDSPYSSPPEQFF. CDR3 coding DNA: TGCGCCAGCAGCCAAGATTCTCCTTACTCTAGTCCCCCCGAGCAGTTCTTC. The chain carries TRBV4-3 and TRBJ2-1, with unresolved D. V lost 0 bases, J lost 10 bases, and 22 bases lay in between. The germline CDR1 and CDR2 sequences are LGHNA and YSLEER. The CDR3 length is 17 residues.

The V and J genes are TRBV9 and TRBJ2-1, with 8 bases identical to TRBD2. The V and J ends lost 3 bases and 5 bases, in that order; junction bases with no gene match: 7. The CDR3 sequence is 15 residues long. Germline-derived CDR1 and CDR2 are SGDLS and YYNGEE. The DNA for the CDR3 is TGTGCCAGCAGCGACTGGGGACTAGGGAACAATGAGCAGTTCTTC. Translated: CASSDWGLGNNEQFF.

The V gene is TRBV25-1, the J gene TRBJ2-2; D may be TRBD1 (6 bases). Deletions cut 2 bases from V and 3 bases from J, with 13 bases between. Germline CDR1 MGHDK, CDR2 SYGVNS. The length of the CDR3 is 16 residues. CDR3 in DNA: TGTGCCAGCAGTGAAATTGGGGGCGCCGACACCGGGGAGCTGTTTTTT. Its translation: CASSEIGGADTGELFF.

The chain links TRBV6-5 to TRBJ2-1, with D possibly TRBD2 on 6 matching bases. The CDR3 totals 15 residues. Looked up from germline, CDR1 is MNHEY and CDR2 is SVGAGI. The germline V and J ends were trimmed by 7 bases and 6 bases, with 19 bases remaining between them. The CDR3 reads CASNRWGVSANEQFF. Written as DNA, the CDR3 is TGTGCCAGCAACCGATGGGGGGTATCGGCCAATGAGCAGTTCTTC.

This clone was seen a single time. The chain links TRBV25-1 to TRBJ2-5, with a tentative D call TRBD1 (6 bases). The germline CDR1 and CDR2 sequences are MGHDK and SYGVNS. CDR3 length: 14 residues. V shed 4 bases and J shed 7 bases, with 16 bases lying between them. CDR3 sequence reads: CASSANRAAGTQYF. CDR3 nucleotides: TGTGCCAGCAGTGCGAACAGGGCTGCTGGGACCCAGTACTTC. The complete variable domain, with remaining parts taken from reference TRBV25-1 and TRBJ2-5, reads EADIYQTPRYLVIGTGKKITLECSQTMGHDKMYWYQQDPGMELHLIHYSYGVNSTEKGDLSSESTVSRIRTEHFPLTLESARPSHTSQYLCASSANRAAGTQYFGPGTRLLVL.

The genes are TRBV15 and TRBJ2-1; no reliable D call. V shed 0 bases and J shed 6 bases, with 9 bases lying between them. Germline loops: CDR1 LNHNV, CDR2 YYDKDF (reference sequence). This CDR3 is built from 14 residues. In DNA, the CDR3 is TGTGCCACCAGCAGAGATAGGAAGTTCAATGAGCAGTTCTTC. It codes for CATSRDRKFNEQFF.

The J gene is TRBJ2-1, the V gene TRBV5-1, with D uncertain. V gave up 4 bases and J gave up 7 bases, with 18 bases separating them. Germline assignment: CDR1 SGHRS and CDR2 YFSETQ. This CDR3 region has 15 residues. CDR3: CASSVEDLLGNEQFF. The CDR3 DNA reads TGCGCCAGCAGCGTTGAAGATTTACTGGGGAATGAGCAGTTCTTC.

The chain is built from TRBV7-2 and TRBJ2-7; TRBD2 matches 9 bases. This CDR3 is 14 amino acids long. CDR1 and CDR2 (germline): SGHTA, FQGNSA. Trimming cost V 5 bases and J 7 bases; bases outside gene matches: 9. The CDR3 loop reads CASSPTSGVREQYF. The CDR3 DNA follows: TGTGCCAGCAGCCCGACTAGCGGAGTAAGGGAGCAGTACTTC.